This T cell receptor beta chain was retrieved from a study of siplizumab effects on memory and regulatory T cells. Study-level findings and limits: Siplizumab caused a significant drop in alloreactive sequences traceable to unstimulated CD4+ memory cells.

Clones were sequenced by immunoSEQ multiplex PCR, and TCRdb holds only the in-frame ones, with some missing. The sample holds 50,000 to 70,000 clones, just over 95% seen once. After removal of 6 bases from V and 7 bases from J, the junction contained 9 bases not matched to a gene. Germline V gene lookup returns CDR1 SNHLY and CDR2 FYNNEI. The CDR3 has 15 amino acids. Points on this clone: Antigen specificity is unknown.

The chain employs TRBV2 and TRBJ1-6; TRBD1 aligns across 7 bases. The sequenced material came from naive CD8+ T cells sorted from blood. The receptor's source is a human donor in good health. This CDR3 is CASRTDRDGNSPLHF. DNA for the CDR3: TGTGCCAGCAGAACTGACAGGGATGGGAATTCACCCCTCCACTTT.